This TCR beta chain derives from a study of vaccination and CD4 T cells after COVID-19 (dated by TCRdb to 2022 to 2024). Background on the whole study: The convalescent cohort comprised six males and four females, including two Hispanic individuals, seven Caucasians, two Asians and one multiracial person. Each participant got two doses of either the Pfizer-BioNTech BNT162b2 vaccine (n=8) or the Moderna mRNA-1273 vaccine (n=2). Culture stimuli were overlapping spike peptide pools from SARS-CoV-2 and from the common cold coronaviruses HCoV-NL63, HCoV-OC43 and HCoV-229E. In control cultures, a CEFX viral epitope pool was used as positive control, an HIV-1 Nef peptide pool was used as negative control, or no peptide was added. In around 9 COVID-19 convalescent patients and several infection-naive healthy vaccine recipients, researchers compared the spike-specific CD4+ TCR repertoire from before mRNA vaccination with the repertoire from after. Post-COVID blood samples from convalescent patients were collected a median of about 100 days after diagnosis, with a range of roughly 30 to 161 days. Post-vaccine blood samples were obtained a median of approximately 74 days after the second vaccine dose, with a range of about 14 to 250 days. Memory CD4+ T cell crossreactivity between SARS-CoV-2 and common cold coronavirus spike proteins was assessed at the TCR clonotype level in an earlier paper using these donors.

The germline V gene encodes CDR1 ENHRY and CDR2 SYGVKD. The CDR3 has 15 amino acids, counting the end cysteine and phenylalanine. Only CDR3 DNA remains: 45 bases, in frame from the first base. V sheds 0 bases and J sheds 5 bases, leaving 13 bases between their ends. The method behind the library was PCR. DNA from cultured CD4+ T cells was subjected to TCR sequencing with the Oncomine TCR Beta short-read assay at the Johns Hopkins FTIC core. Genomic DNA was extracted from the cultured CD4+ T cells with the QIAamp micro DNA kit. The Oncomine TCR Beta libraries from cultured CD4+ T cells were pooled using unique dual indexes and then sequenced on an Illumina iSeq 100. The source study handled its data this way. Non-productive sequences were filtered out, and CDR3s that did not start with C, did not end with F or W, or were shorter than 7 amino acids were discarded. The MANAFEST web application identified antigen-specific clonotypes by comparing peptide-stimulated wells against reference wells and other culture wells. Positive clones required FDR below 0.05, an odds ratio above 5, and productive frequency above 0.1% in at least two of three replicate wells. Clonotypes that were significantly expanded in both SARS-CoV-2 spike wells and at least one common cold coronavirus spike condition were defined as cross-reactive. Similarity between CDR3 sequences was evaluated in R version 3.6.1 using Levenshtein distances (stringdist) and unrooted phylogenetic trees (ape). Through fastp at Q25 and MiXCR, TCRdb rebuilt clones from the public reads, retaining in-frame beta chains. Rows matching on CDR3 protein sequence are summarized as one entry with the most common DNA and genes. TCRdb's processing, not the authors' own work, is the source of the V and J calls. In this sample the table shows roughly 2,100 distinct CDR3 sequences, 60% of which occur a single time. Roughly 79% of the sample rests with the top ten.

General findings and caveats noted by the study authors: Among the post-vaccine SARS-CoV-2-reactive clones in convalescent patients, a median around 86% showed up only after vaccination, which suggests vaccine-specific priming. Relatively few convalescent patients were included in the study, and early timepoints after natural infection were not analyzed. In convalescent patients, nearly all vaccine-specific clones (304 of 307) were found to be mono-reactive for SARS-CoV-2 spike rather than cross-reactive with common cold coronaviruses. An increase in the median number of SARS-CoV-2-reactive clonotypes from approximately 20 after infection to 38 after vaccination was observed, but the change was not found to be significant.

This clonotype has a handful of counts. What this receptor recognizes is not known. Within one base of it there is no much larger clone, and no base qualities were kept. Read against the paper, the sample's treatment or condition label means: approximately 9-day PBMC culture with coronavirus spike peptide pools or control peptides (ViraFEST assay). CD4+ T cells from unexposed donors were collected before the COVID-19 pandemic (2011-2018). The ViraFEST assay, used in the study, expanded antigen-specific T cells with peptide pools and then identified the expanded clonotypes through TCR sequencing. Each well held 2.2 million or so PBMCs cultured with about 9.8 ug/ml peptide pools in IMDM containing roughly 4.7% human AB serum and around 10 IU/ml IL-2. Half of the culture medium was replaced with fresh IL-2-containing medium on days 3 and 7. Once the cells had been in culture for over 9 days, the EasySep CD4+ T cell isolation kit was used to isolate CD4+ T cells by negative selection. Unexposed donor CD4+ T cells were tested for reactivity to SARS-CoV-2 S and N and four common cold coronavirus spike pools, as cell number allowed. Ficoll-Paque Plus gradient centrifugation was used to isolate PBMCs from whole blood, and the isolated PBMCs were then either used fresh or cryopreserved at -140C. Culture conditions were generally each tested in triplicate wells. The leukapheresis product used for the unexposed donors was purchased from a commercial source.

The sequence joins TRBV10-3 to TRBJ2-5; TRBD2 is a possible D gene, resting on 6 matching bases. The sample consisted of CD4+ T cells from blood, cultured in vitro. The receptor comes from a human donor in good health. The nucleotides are TGTGCCATCAGTGAGTCACTAGGAGGGTCCGAGACCCAGTACTTC. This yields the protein CAISESLGGSETQYF.